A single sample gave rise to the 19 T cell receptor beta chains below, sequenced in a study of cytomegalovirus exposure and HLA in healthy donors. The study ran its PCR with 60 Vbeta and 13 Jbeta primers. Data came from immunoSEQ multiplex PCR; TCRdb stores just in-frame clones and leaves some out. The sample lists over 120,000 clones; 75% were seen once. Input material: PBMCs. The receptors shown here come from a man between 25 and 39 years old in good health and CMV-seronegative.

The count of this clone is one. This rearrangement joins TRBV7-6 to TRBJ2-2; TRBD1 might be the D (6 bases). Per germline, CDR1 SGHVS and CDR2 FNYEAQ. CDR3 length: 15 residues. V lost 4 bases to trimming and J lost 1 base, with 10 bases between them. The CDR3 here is CASSYRTENTGELFF. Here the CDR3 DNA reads TGTGCCAGCAGCTATCGGACAGAGAACACCGGGGAGCTGTTTTTT.

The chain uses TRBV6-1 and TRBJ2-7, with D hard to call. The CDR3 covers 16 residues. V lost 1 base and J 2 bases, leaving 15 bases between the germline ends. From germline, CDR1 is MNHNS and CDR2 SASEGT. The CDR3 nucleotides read TGTGCCAGCAGTGAAGAGTGGGCATCGGCGCCCTACGAGCAGTACTTC. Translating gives CASSEEWASAPYEQYF.

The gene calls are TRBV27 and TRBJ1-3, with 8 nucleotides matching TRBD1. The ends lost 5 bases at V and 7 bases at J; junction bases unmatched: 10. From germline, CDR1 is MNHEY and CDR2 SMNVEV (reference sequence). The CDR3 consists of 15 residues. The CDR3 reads CASSPQGARGNTIYF. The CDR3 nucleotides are TGTGCCAGCAGTCCTCAGGGGGCCAGAGGGAACACCATATATTTT.

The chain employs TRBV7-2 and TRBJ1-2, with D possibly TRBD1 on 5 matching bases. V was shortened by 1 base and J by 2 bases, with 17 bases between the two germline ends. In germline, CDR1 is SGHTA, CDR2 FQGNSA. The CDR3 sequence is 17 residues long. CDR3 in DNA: TGTGCCAGCAGCTTAGGGGTCGCGAGTCGGGGGAACTATGGCTACACCTTC. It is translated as CASSLGVASRGNYGYTF. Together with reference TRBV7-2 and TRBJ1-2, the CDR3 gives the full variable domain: GAGVSQSPSNKVTEKGKDVELRCDPISGHTALYWYRQSLGQGLEFLIYFQGNSAPDKSGLPSDRFSAERTGGSVSTLTIQRTQQEDSAVYLCASSLGVASRGNYGYTFGSGTRLTVV.

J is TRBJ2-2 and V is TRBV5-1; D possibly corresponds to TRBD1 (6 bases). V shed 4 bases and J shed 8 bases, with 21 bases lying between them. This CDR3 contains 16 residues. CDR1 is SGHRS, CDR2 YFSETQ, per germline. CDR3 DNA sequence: TGCGCCAGCAGCACGGGACATTCAGGACAGTTGGGGGAGCTGTTTTTT. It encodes CASSTGHSGQLGELFF.

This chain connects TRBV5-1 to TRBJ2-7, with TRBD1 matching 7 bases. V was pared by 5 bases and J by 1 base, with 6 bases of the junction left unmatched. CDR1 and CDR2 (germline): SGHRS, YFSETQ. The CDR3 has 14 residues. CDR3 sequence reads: CASRRDSSSYEQYF. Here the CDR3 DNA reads TGCGCCAGCAGAAGGGACAGCTCGTCCTACGAGCAGTACTTC.

CDR3 DNA sequence: TGTGCCAGCAGAGAACGGGACAGTGCAACCGGGGAGCTGTTTTTT. Protein: CASRERDSATGELFF. The chain employs TRBV2 and TRBJ2-2, with 7 nucleotides matching TRBD1. Germline V gene lookup returns CDR1 SNHLY and CDR2 FYNNEI. V shed 6 bases, J shed 5 bases, and the junction held 9 bases outside the gene matches. CDR3 length equals 15 residues.

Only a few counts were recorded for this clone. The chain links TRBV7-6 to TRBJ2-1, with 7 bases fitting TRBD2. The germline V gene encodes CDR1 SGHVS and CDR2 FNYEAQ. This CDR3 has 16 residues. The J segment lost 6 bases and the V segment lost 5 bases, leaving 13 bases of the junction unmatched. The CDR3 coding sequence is TGTGCCAGCAGCCCGACGGGAGGCCAGCCCGGCAATGAGCAGTTCTTC. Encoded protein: CASSPTGGQPGNEQFF.

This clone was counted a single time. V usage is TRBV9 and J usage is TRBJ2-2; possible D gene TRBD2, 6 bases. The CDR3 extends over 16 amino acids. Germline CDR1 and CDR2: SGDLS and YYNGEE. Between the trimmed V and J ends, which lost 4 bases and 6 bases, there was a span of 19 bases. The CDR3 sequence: CASSFQAGRSAGELFF. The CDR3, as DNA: TGTGCCAGCAGCTTCCAGGCGGGAAGAAGTGCCGGGGAGCTGTTTTTT.

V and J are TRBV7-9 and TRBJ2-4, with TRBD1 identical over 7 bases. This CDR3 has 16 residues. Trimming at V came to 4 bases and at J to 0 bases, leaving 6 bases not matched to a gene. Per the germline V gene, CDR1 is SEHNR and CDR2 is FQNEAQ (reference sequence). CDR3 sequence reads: CASSSDREIAKNIQYF. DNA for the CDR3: TGTGCCAGCAGCTCAGACAGGGAAATAGCCAAAAACATTCAGTACTTC.

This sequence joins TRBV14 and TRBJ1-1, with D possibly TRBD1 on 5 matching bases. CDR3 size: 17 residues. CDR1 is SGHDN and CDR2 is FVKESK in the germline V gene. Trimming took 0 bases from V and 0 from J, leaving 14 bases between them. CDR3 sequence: CASSQDRGSYMNTEAFF. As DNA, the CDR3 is TGTGCCAGCAGCCAAGATAGGGGCAGCTACATGAACACTGAAGCTTTCTTT.

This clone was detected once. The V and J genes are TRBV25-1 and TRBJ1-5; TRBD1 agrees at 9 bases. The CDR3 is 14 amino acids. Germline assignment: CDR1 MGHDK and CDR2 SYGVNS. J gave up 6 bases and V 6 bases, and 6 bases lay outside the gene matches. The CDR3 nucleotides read TGTGCCAGCAGCACAGGGGGCAAAGGTCAGCCCCAGCATTTT. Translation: CASSTGGKGQPQHF. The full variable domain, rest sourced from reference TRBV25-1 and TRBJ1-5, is EADIYQTPRYLVIGTGKKITLECSQTMGHDKMYWYQQDPGMELHLIHYSYGVNSTEKGDLSSESTVSRIRTEHFPLTLESARPSHTSQYLCASSTGGKGQPQHFGDGTRLSIL.

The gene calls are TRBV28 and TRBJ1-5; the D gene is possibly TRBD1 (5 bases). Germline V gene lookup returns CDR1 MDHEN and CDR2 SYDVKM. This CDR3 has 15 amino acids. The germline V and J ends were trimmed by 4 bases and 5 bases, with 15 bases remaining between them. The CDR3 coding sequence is TGTGCCAGCAGTTCGCGGGGGGGATTCGATCAGCCCCAGCATTTT. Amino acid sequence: CASSSRGGFDQPQHF.

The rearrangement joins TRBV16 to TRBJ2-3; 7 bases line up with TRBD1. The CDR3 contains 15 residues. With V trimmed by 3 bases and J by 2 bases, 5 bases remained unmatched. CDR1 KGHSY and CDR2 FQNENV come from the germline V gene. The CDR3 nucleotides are TGTGCCAGCAGCCAGAACAGGGGCCCCACAGATACGCAGTATTTT. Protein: CASSQNRGPTDTQYF.

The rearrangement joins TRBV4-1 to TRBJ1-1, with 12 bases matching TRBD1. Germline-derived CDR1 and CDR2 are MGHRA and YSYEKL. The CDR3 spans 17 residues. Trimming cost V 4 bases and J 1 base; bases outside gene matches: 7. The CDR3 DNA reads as TGCGCCAGCAGCCGCCCGGGACAGGGGGCCCGGAACACTGAAGCTTTCTTT. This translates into CASSRPGQGARNTEAFF.

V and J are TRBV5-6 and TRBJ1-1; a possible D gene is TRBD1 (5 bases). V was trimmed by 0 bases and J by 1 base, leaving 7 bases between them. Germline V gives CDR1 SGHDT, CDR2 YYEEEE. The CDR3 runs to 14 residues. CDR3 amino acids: CASSLAGGNTEAFF. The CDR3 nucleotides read TGTGCCAGCAGCTTGGCCGGGGGGAACACTGAAGCTTTCTTT.

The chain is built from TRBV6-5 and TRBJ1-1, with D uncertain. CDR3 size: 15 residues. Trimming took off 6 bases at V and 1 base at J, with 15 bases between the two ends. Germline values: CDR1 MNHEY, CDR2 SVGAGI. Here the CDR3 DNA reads TGTGCCAGCAGACAACCTGACACCAAGAACACTGAAGCTTTCTTT. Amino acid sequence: CASRQPDTKNTEAFF.

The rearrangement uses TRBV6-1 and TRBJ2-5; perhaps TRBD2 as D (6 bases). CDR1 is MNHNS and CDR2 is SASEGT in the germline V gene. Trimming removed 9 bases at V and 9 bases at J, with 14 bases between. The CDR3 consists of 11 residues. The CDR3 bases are TGTGCCAGGGGGCCCCGCGGGGCCCAGTACTTC. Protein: CARGPRGAQYF.

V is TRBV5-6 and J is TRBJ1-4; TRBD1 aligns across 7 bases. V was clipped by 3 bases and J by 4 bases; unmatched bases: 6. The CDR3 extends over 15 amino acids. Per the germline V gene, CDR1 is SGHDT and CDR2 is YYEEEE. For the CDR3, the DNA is TGTGCCAGCAGCTGGGGGACAGAGGGTAATGAAAAACTGTTTTTT. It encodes CASSWGTEGNEKLFF.